This T cell receptor beta chain was sequenced during a study of CD8+ T cells in alopecia areata. Study information: Treated patients took oral tofacitinib at 5 to 10 mg twice daily. Tofacitinib ran for 6 to 18 months before 6 months off drug.

Details on this clone: The antigen is undetermined.

After isolation, RNA underwent reverse transcription to generate cDNA as the sequencing template. The assay was immunoSEQ multiplex PCR, and TCRdb's table has in-frame clones only and misses some. The sample lists around 140,000 clones, about 90% seen once, with approximately 16% in the top ten. Study results and caveats: Affected scalp, especially in alopecia totalis/universalis, had a higher clonality than normal scalp did.

Germline V gene lookup returns CDR1 LNHDA and CDR2 SQIVND (reference sequence). With 6 bases removed from V and 9 bases from J, the gap between germline ends came to 12 bases. This CDR3 region has 12 residues. V gene TRBV19 combines with J gene TRBJ2-1; D is perhaps TRBD1 (6 bases). Specimen: CD8+ T cells sorted from blood, collected at week 0. The clonotype comes from a human donor with alopecia areata. The DNA of the CDR3 is TGTGCCAGTAGGGGGGCTTCGATTGAGCAGTTCTTC. This translates into CASRGASIEQFF.